This is a list of T cell receptor beta chains from one sample in a study of Graves' ophthalmopathy and Graves' hyperthyroidism. MiXCR was run by TCRdb on the multiplex PCR reads, yielding one entry per CDR3 protein. This table holds some 160,000 distinct CDR3 sequences, 39% found once. The specimen sequenced was peripheral blood. Receptors were obtained from a man in his thirties or forties with Graves' ophthalmopathy. Each CDR3 is given with its conserved first and last residue. Each record gives: clone size, V gene, D gene, J gene, CDR3 protein, CDR3 DNA. The D gene is left open where the match is weak. The size entry is marked missing in some rows and otherwise reads once, few, many or a size class.

many	TRBV30	NA	TRBJ1-1	CAWSHGPGGFENTEAFF	TGTGCCTGGAGTCACGGGCCGGGGGGGTTTGAGAACACTGAAGCTTTCTTT
many	TRBV29-1	TRBD2	TRBJ2-5	CSAEGGTSGTKTQYF	TGCAGCGCCGAAGGTGGGACTAGCGGGACAAAGACCCAGTACTTC
many	TRBV2	TRBD1	TRBJ2-2	CASSATGGERPGELFF	TGTGCCAGCAGCGCTACAGGGGGTGAACGGCCCGGGGAGCTGTTTTTT
many	TRBV27	TRBD1	TRBJ1-1	CASSRGQGALNTEAFF	TGTGCCAGCAGCCGAGGACAGGGCGCCTTGAACACTGAAGCTTTCTTT
once	TRBV24-1	NA	TRBJ2-5	CATEKLGEKTQYF	TGTGCCACCGAAAAATTAGGGGAGAAGACCCAGTACTTC
once	TRBV19	NA	TRBJ1-3	CASMGRYHGNTIYF	TGTGCCAGTATGGGCAGGTACCACGGAAACACCATATATTTT
NA	TRBV6-1	NA	TRBJ2-5	CASRGTSNQETQYF	TGTGCCAGCAGGGGGACAAGTAATCAAGAGACCCAGTACTTC
many	TRBV11-2	NA	TRBJ1-1	CASSLQNLNTEAFF	TGTGCCAGCAGCCTACAGAACTTGAACACTGAAGCTTTCTTT
many	TRBV20-1	TRBD1	TRBJ1-1	CSARGMGQGAEAFF	TGCAGTGCTAGGGGCATGGGACAGGGCGCTGAAGCTTTCTTT
many	TRBV4-3	NA	TRBJ1-2	CASSQDPGYRYGYTF	TGCGCCAGCAGCCAAGATCCAGGATACCGCTATGGCTACACCTTC
NA	TRBV3-1	TRBD2	TRBJ2-2	CASSQDPRTSGRSNSGELFF	TGTGCCAGCAGCCAAGACCCCCGTACTAGCGGGAGGTCGAATAGCGGGGAGCTGTTTTTT
many	TRBV11-3	NA	TRBJ2-5	CASSFKGTQYF	TGTGCCAGCAGCTTCAAGGGGACCCAGTACTTC
NA	TRBV7-8	NA	TRBJ1-5	CASSPQGTGSNQPQHF	TGTGCCAGCAGCCCACAGGGTACAGGTAGCAATCAGCCCCAGCATTTT
NA	TRBV7-2	TRBD1	TRBJ1-1	CASSLEGGRNTEAFF	TGTGCCAGCAGCTTAGAAGGGGGCAGGAACACTGAAGCTTTCTTT
many	TRBV20-1	TRBD1	TRBJ1-1	CSAREDRGRTEAFF	TGCAGTGCTAGAGAAGACAGGGGGCGAACTGAAGCTTTCTTT
NA	TRBV7-2	NA	TRBJ2-7	CASSLAANSYEQYF	TGTGCCAGCAGCTTAGCCGCAAACTCCTACGAGCAGTACTTC
few	TRBV28	TRBD1	TRBJ1-1	CASSLYGTGTEAFF	TGTGCCAGCAGTTTATACGGGACAGGCACTGAAGCTTTCTTT
many	TRBV18	NA	TRBJ1-1	CASSSLGVGNTEAFF	TGTGCCAGCTCATCTCTTGGGGTCGGTAACACTGAAGCTTTCTTT
many	TRBV27	NA	TRBJ2-3	CASSLDRVITDTQYF	TGTGCCAGCAGTTTGGACAGAGTGATCACAGATACGCAGTATTTT
NA	TRBV11-2	NA	TRBJ2-2	CASNPGNTTNTGELFF	TGTGCCAGCAACCCGGGAAACACCACGAACACCGGGGAGCTGTTTTTT
NA	TRBV27	TRBD1	TRBJ1-1	CASRTGTGADEGF	TGTGCCAGCAGGACCGGGACAGGGGCCGATGAGGGATTT
many	TRBV2	NA	TRBJ2-7	CASRDGSYYEQYF	TGTGCCAGCAGGGACGGGTCTTACTACGAGCAGTACTTC